This record covers a single TCR beta chain. The antigen is unknown. This record belongs to a study of blood T cells in healthy people across ages. General study findings and limits: No one knew whether donors had CMV, which possibly confounded expanded clonotype changes. Estimates of diversity drawn from one million T cells were considered underestimates.

The CDR3 consists of 12 residues. CDR1 and CDR2 (germline): LNHDA, SQIVND (reference sequence). V lost 9 bases and J 4 bases, leaving 10 bases between the germline ends. Using a J-beta primer mix together with a sample-barcoded 5' primer, a second PCR was run for about 6 to 12 cycles. Tagging of each cDNA molecule was performed by a template-switch adaptor with 12 random nucleotides. Each CDR3 protein is one row after TCRdb ran MiXCR on the 5' RACE reads. The sample has about 640,000 distinct CDR3 sequences, under 30% seen once; the top ten hold approximately 14%. Samples each had at least 5 micrograms of total RNA extracted.

V is TRBV19 and J is TRBJ1-5, with D hard to call. The sequenced sample was blood. The clonotype was recovered from an elderly woman in good health. The CDR3 coding sequence is TGTGCCAGCCAAGGGAGGAATCAGCCCCAGCATTTT. Translating it yields CASQGRNQPQHF. The full variable domain, completed using reference TRBV19 and TRBJ1-5, is DGGITQSPKYLFRKEGQNVTLSCEQNLNHDAMYWYRQDPGQGLRLIYYSQIVNDFQKGDIAEGYSVSREKKESFPLTVTSAQKNPTAFYLCASQGRNQPQHFGDGTRLSIL.